Included here is one T cell receptor beta chain sequence, with context. Its antigen is undetermined. Sequenced by immunoSEQ multiplex PCR; TCRdb stores in-frame clones only, minus some. Among 170,000 or so clones listed, just over 90% were seen once. V was clipped by 7 bases and J by 9 bases, with 19 bases between them. Germline CDR1 and CDR2: MNHNY and SVGAGI (reference sequence). This CDR3 is 15 amino acids long. The data derive from a study of T cell responses to AZD1222 COVID-19 vaccine. Whole-study results and caveats: Following two doses of AZD1222, Spike-specific TCR breadth and depth rose. A mostly white British donor set with more females was recruited, and clonal diversity was possibly underestimated.

The receptor was derived from an adult in good health. The material sequenced was peripheral blood, taken on day 0 of AZD1222 vaccination. The chain combines TRBV6-6 with TRBJ1-6, with D tentatively TRBD1 (5 bases). The chain's CDR3 is CASKKQNPDSSPLHF. CDR3 coding DNA: TGTGCCAGCAAAAAACAAAACCCCGACAGTTCACCCCTCCACTTT.